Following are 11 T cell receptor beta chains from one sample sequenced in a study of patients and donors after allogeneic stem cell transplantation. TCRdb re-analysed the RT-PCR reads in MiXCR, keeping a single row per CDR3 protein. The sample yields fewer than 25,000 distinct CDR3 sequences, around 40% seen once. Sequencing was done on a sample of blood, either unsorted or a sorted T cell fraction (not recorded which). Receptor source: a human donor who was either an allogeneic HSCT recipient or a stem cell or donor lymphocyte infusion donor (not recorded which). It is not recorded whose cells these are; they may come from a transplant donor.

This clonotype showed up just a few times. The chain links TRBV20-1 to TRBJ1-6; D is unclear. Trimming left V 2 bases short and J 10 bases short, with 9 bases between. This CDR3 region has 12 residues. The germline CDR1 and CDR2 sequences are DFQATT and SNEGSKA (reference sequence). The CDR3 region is CSARPPLSPLHF. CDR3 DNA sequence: TGCAGTGCTAGACCACCATTGTCACCCCTCCACTTT.

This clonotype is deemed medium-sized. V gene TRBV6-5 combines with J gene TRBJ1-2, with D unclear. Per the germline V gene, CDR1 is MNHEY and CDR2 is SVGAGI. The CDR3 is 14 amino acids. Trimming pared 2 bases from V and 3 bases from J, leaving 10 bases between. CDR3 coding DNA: TGTGCCAGCAGTTACGCGGACCGCTACTATGGCTACACCTTC. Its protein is CASSYADRYYGYTF.

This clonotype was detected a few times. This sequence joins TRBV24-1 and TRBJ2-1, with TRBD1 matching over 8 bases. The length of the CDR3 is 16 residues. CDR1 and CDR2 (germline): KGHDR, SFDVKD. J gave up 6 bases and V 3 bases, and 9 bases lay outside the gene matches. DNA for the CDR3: TGTGCCACCAGTGATAGGGGGACAGGTTTAGGCAATGAGCAGTTCTTC. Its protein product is CATSDRGTGLGNEQFF.

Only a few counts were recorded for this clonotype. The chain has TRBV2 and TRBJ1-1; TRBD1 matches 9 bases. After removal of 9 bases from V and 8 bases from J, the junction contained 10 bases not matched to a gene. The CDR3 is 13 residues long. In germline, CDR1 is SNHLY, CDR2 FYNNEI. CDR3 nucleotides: TGTGCCAGGAGTTCCGGGACAGGGACGGAAGCTTTCTTT. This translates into CARSSGTGTEAFF.

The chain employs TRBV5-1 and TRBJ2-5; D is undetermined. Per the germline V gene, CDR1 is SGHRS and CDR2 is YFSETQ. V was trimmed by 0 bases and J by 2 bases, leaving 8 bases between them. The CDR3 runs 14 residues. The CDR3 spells CASSLGSRQETQYF. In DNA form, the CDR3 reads TGCGCCAGCAGCTTGGGTTCCAGGCAAGAGACCCAGTACTTC.

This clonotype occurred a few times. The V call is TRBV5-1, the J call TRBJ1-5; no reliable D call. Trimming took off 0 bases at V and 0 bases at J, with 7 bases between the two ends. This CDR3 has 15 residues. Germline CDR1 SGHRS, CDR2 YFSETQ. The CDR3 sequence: CASSLDGDSNQPQHF. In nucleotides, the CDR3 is TGCGCCAGCAGCTTGGACGGAGATAGCAATCAGCCCCAGCATTTT.

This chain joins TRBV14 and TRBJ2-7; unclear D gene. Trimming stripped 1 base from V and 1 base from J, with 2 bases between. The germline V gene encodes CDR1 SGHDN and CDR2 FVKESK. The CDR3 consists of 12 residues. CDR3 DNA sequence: TGTGCCAGCAGCCAAGGTTCCTACGAGCAGTACTTC. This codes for CASSQGSYEQYF.

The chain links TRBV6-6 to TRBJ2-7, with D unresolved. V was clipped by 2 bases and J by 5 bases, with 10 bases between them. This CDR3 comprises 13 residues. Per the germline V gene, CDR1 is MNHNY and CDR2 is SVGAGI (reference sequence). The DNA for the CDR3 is TGTGCCAGCAGTTACCCGACCGCACACGAGCAGTACTTC. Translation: CASSYPTAHEQYF.

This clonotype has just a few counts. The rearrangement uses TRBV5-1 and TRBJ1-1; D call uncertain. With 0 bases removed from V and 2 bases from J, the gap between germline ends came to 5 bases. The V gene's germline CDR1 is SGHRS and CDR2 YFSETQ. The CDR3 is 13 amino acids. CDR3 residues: CASSLEVNTEAFF. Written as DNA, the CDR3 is TGCGCCAGCAGCTTGGAGGTAAACACTGAAGCTTTCTTT.

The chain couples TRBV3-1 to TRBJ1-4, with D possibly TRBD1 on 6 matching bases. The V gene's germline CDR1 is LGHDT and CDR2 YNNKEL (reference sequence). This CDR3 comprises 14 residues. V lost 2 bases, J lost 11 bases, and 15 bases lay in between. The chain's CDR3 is CASSQRGGVGKLFF. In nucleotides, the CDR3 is TGTGCCAGCAGCCAAAGAGGGGGGGTAGGGAAACTGTTTTTT.

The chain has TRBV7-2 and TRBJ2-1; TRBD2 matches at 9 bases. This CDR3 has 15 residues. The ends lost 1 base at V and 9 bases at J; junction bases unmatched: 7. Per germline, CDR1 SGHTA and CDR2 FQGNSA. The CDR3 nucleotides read TGTGCCAGCAGCTTAGGTCTTAGCGGGAGCCTTGAGCAGTTCTTC. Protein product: CASSLGLSGSLEQFF.